The 31 T cell receptor beta chains given below trace back to one sample, sequenced in a study of T cell repertoires in cytomegalovirus infection. MiXCR was run by TCRdb on the reads, yielding one entry per CDR3 protein. The sample yields around 340,000 distinct CDR3 sequences, 25% to 30% seen once. Antigens for these TCRs are unknown. The source was cultured PBMCs, collected from culture after CMV antigen stimulation. The receptors were gathered from a human donor in good health (CMV status not recorded). Some clones in this sample may be carry-over from other donors' samples.

This clonotype was found a few times. The rearrangement links TRBV7-6 to TRBJ2-2; TRBD1 agrees at 10 bases. There are 18 residues in the CDR3. V shed 2 bases and J 6 bases; nucleotides not matched to a gene: 12. In germline, CDR1 is SGHVS, CDR2 FNYEAQ. CDR3 nucleotides: TGTGCCAGCAGCTTACCTGGCTGGGGACAGGGGAGCGCCGGGGAGCTGTTTTTT. As protein: CASSLPGWGQGSAGELFF. Supplemented by reference TRBV7-6 and TRBJ2-2, the full variable domain reads GAGVSQSPRYKVTKRGQDVALRCDPISGHVSLYWYRQALGQGPEFLTYFNYEAQQDKSGLPNDRFSAERPEGSISTLTIQRTEQRDSAMYRCASSLPGWGQGSAGELFFGEGSRLTVL.

V gene TRBV7-8 combines with J gene TRBJ1-5; D gene uncertain. The CDR3 has 16 residues. The ends were cut back, 1 base at V and 0 bases at J, with 10 bases in the middle. Looked up from germline, CDR1 is SGHVS and CDR2 is FQNEAQ. This CDR3 reads CASSLGLWSSNQPQHF. The CDR3 region has the DNA TGTGCCAGCAGCTTAGGATTATGGAGTAGCAATCAGCCCCAGCATTTT.

This clonotype was observed a few times. The chain couples TRBV28 to TRBJ1-6, with 9 nucleotides matching TRBD1. The V segment lost 5 bases and the J segment 19 bases; nucleotides outside the gene matches: 9. The CDR3 totals 12 residues. CDR1 and CDR2 from the germline V gene are MDHEN and SYDVKM. As DNA, the CDR3 is TGTGCCAGCAGTCCCGGGACAGGGTCTTTTCACTTT. Translated: CASSPGTGSFHF.

The genes are TRBV19 and TRBJ1-5, with D hard to call. Trimming took 9 bases from V and 10 from J, leaving 7 bases between them. The CDR3 is made up of 9 amino acids. Germline values: CDR1 LNHDA, CDR2 SQIVND (reference sequence). As DNA, the CDR3 is TGTGCCAGCCCCATTCCCCAGCATTTT. It yields the protein CASPIPQHF.

The CDR3 bases are TGCAGTGCTAGTAACAGGGGGATTGGCTACACCTTC. It encodes CSASNRGIGYTF. The J gene is TRBJ1-2, the V gene TRBV20-1; TRBD1 matches 8 bases. V lost 3 bases, J lost 7 bases, and 4 bases stayed unmatched. Germline CDR1 DFQATT, CDR2 SNEGSKA (reference sequence). The length of the CDR3 is 12 residues.

The rearrangement links TRBV5-1 to TRBJ2-5; 9 nucleotides line up with TRBD1. The CDR3 runs 15 residues. V was clipped by 4 bases and J by 4 bases; unmatched bases: 8. Germline CDR1 reads SGHRS; CDR2 reads YFSETQ. This CDR3 is CASSLAPDRGETQYF. The CDR3 DNA is TGCGCCAGCAGCCTCGCCCCGGACAGGGGAGAGACCCAGTACTTC.

This clonotype was found a few times. This sequence joins TRBV7-4 and TRBJ2-7, with D perhaps TRBD1 or TRBD2 (6 bases each). The CDR3 totals 14 residues. V gave up 4 bases and J gave up 1 base, with 11 bases separating them. The germline V gene has CDR1 SGHVT and CDR2 SQSDAQ. CDR3 loop: CASSSRGASYEQYF. For the CDR3, the DNA is TGTGCCAGCAGCTCGAGGGGGGCTTCCTACGAGCAGTACTTC.

This clonotype was detected a few times. The CDR3 is CASSLSSGGALRSTDTQYF. CDR3 DNA sequence: TGTGCCAGCAGCTTATCGAGCGGGGGGGCCCTCAGAAGCACAGATACGCAGTATTTT. The rearrangement joins TRBV7-9 to TRBJ2-3; 10 nucleotides match TRBD2. The germline CDR1 and CDR2 sequences are SEHNR and FQNEAQ (reference sequence). V gave up 2 bases and J gave up 0 bases; unmatched junction bases: 11. This CDR3 comprises 19 residues.

CDR3: CSARPTGGGTDTQYF. The CDR3 nucleotides are TGCAGTGCTAGACCTACAGGGGGCGGCACAGATACGCAGTATTTT. The chain uses TRBV20-1 and TRBJ2-3, with 9 bases identical to TRBD1. Unmatched junction bases numbered 4, after V lost 2 bases and J lost 1 base. Germline CDR1 and CDR2: DFQATT and SNEGSKA (reference sequence). This CDR3 is built from 15 residues.

This clonotype has only a few counts. The chain uses TRBV19 and TRBJ1-1, with 9 bases matching TRBD1. The CDR3 consists of 17 residues. With 7 bases clipped from V and 1 base from J, the junction kept 13 bases outside the gene matches. Germline-derived CDR1 and CDR2 are LNHDA and SQIVND (reference sequence). CDR3 in amino acids: CASISSGQGSPNTEAFF. For the CDR3, the DNA is TGTGCCAGTATTTCCTCGGGACAGGGCTCCCCGAACACTGAAGCTTTCTTT.

About this clonotype: With a much larger clone just one base away, this may be a read error. The chain couples TRBV5-4 to TRBJ2-5; TRBD2 matches 13 bases. The CDR3 has 17 residues. Germline values: CDR1 SGHNT, CDR2 YYREEE (reference sequence). The trim removed 7 bases at V and 3 bases at J, leaving 12 bases unmatched. Here the CDR3 reads CASSPRLAGGPEETQYF. The CDR3 DNA follows: TGTGCCAGCTCACCTAGACTAGCGGGAGGCCCCGAAGAGACCCAGTACTTC.

The chain combines TRBV28 with TRBJ1-3; 11 bases fit TRBD1. The V gene end was trimmed by 6 bases and the J gene end by 3 bases; junction bases not matched to a gene: 7. Germline CDR1 is MDHEN and CDR2 is SYDVKM. CDR3 length: 16 residues. CDR3 bases: TGTGCCAGCAGGGGGGGACAGGGGGGATTTGGAAACACCATATATTTT. Amino acid sequence: CASRGGQGGFGNTIYF.

This clonotype was observed at least ten times. The chain carries TRBV7-8 and TRBJ2-1; D gene unclear. This CDR3 is 14 amino acids long. Trimming stripped 6 bases from V and 3 bases from J, with 12 bases between. Germline CDR1 reads SGHVS; CDR2 reads FQNEAQ. The CDR3 region is CASSKLWVYNEQFF. In DNA, the CDR3 is TGTGCCAGCAGTAAGTTATGGGTCTACAATGAGCAGTTCTTC.

This clonotype was seen only a few times. The chain carries TRBV12-3 or TRBV12-4 and TRBJ1-4; TRBD1 aligns across 10 bases. The length of the CDR3 is 14 residues. The ends lost 6 bases at V and 8 bases at J; junction bases unmatched: 6. The CDR3 here is CASSPTGGREKLFF. CDR3 coding DNA: TGTGCCAGCAGCCCGACAGGGGGCAGGGAAAAACTGTTTTTT.

Relative to its sample, this clonotype is medium-sized. The J gene is TRBJ1-5, the V gene TRBV7-8; TRBD1 aligns across 7 bases. Losses at the gene ends were 2 bases for V and 0 bases for J; bases not matched to a gene: 13. CDR1 SGHVS and CDR2 FQNEAQ come from the germline V gene. This CDR3 comprises 19 residues. CDR3 nucleotides: TGTGCCAGCAGCTTAAGCCGGGACAGAACACGCTATAGCAATCAGCCCCAGCATTTT. Its protein product is CASSLSRDRTRYSNQPQHF.

This chain connects TRBV11-2 to TRBJ2-7, with D possibly matching TRBD1 (6 bases). Trimming removed 5 bases at V and 2 bases at J, with 13 bases between. This CDR3 has 14 residues. The germline CDR1 and CDR2 sequences are SGHAT and FQNNGV. The CDR3 bases are TGTGCCAGCAGCATAAGACAGGCAGCCTACGAGCAGTACTTC. Translating it yields CASSIRQAAYEQYF.

The chain combines TRBV6-6 with TRBJ1-5; D uncertain. The CDR3 is 13 residues long. V was cut by 6 bases and J by 3 bases, with 9 bases left in between. Per the germline V gene, CDR1 is MNHNY and CDR2 is SVGAGI (reference sequence). In DNA, the CDR3 is TGTGCCAGCAGGATCCTAAACAATCAGCCCCAGCATTTT. Translation: CASRILNNQPQHF.

This clonotype was seen at least ten times. The V gene is TRBV7-2, the J gene TRBJ2-1, with 7 positions matching TRBD2. The CDR3 spans 15 residues. Germline values: CDR1 SGHTA, CDR2 FQGNSA. The junction had 11 bases not matched to a gene; V was cut back by 3 bases and J by 9 bases. The CDR3 sequence is CASSLALGGSREQFF. Here the CDR3 DNA reads TGTGCCAGCAGCTTGGCCCTCGGCGGGAGCCGTGAGCAGTTCTTC.

The gene calls are TRBV5-6 and TRBJ1-4; 9 nucleotides line up with TRBD1. The CDR3 extends over 15 amino acids. Trimming at V came to 5 bases and at J to 7 bases, leaving 9 bases not matched to a gene. CDR1 and CDR2 from the germline V gene are SGHDT and YYEEEE. CDR3 in amino acids: CASSWLQGAPEKLFF. The CDR3 DNA reads TGTGCCAGCAGTTGGTTACAGGGGGCCCCTGAAAAACTGTTTTTT.

The chain joins TRBV7-2 to TRBJ2-1, with D tentatively TRBD2 (5 bases). CDR1 and CDR2 from the germline V gene are SGHTA and FQGNSA. The CDR3 runs 16 residues. V was clipped by 5 bases and J by 5 bases, with 19 bases between them. CDR3 in DNA: TGTGCCAGCAGCGGCTCCCCCATCTTCGGGAACAATGAGCAGTTCTTC. Translation: CASSGSPIFGNNEQFF.

The genes are TRBV10-3 and TRBJ2-2; 9 bases fit TRBD2. The CDR3 sequence is 14 residues long. With V trimmed by 4 bases and J by 5 bases, 2 bases remained unmatched. The germline V gene encodes CDR1 ENHRY and CDR2 SYGVKD. CDR3 DNA: TGTGCCATCAGTGGGCGGGAGGGGACCGGGGAGCTGTTTTTT. It codes for CAISGREGTGELFF.

There are many counts of this clonotype. V usage is TRBV19 and J usage is TRBJ2-7; 7 nucleotides match TRBD1. Germline V gene lookup returns CDR1 LNHDA and CDR2 SQIVND (reference sequence). This CDR3 region has 14 residues. CDR3 loop: CATRTGASSYEQYF. CDR3 DNA: TGTGCTACTAGAACAGGGGCCTCCTCCTACGAGCAGTACTTC.

V and J are TRBV11-1 and TRBJ1-1; D may be TRBD1 (6 bases). This CDR3 is built from 13 residues. The ends were cut back, 5 bases at V and 8 bases at J, with 15 bases in the middle. Germline V gene data show CDR1 as SGHAT and CDR2 as FQDESV (reference sequence). The CDR3 here is CASSLLRTGEAFF. CDR3 nucleotide sequence: TGTGCCAGCAGCCTCCTTCGAACAGGGGAAGCTTTCTTT.

The rearrangement links TRBV28 to TRBJ1-2; no clear D gene. Germline lookup yields CDR1 MDHEN and CDR2 SYDVKM. V gave up 3 bases and J gave up 5 bases, with 19 bases separating them. There are 16 residues in the CDR3. The CDR3 nucleotides are TGTGCCAGCAGTTTCCCACCCGGAGCCAGAGGGTATGGCTACACCTTC. Translated: CASSFPPGARGYGYTF.

As DNA, the CDR3 is TGTGCCAGTAGTATAGTCTCGGACAGGGGCATTCCCACGAACACTGAAGCTTTCTTT. Translation: CASSIVSDRGIPTNTEAFF. This rearrangement joins TRBV19 to TRBJ1-1; TRBD1 matches 9 bases. V lost 1 base, J lost 1 base, and 13 bases stayed unmatched. The CDR3 covers 19 residues. Germline V CDR1 and CDR2: LNHDA, SQIVND (reference sequence).

The rearrangement uses TRBV7-8 and TRBJ1-1, with 9 bases that match TRBD1. From germline, CDR1 is SGHVS and CDR2 FQNEAQ. This CDR3 is built from 16 residues. V shed 1 base and J 0 bases; nucleotides not matched to a gene: 3. In DNA, the CDR3 is TGTGCCAGCAGCTTAGTCGACAGGGGGATGAACACTGAAGCTTTCTTT. Protein sequence: CASSLVDRGMNTEAFF.

The chain carries TRBV3-1 and TRBJ2-7, with D maybe TRBD2 (6 bases). The germline V and J ends were trimmed by 4 bases and 0 bases, with 13 bases remaining between them. The CDR3 consists of 15 residues. Germline values: CDR1 LGHDT, CDR2 YNNKEL (reference sequence). The CDR3 DNA is TGTGCCAGCAGCCTCGCCGGGACTTCCTCCTACGAGCAGTACTTC. Encoded protein: CASSLAGTSSYEQYF.

There are many counts of this clonotype. The rearrangement joins TRBV7-9 to TRBJ2-1; 8 bases align to TRBD2. The CDR3 has 15 amino acids. Germline assignment: CDR1 SEHNR and CDR2 FQNEAQ (reference sequence). The trim removed 5 bases at V and 4 bases at J, leaving 7 bases unmatched. The CDR3 region has the DNA TGTGCCAGCAGCCCACTAGCGGCGACGTACAATGAGCAGTTCTTC. This codes for CASSPLAATYNEQFF.

V and J are TRBV19 and TRBJ1-6; D might be TRBD1 (5 bases). Trimming removed 9 bases at V and 0 bases at J, with 18 bases between. There are 17 residues in the CDR3. Germline V gene data show CDR1 as LNHDA and CDR2 as SQIVND (reference sequence). The CDR3: CASNRDSLSSYNSPLHF. CDR3 DNA sequence: TGTGCCAGCAACCGGGACTCCCTGAGCTCCTATAATTCACCCCTCCACTTT.

This rearrangement joins TRBV28 to TRBJ2-7, with 10 bases identical to TRBD1. V dropped 2 bases and J dropped 1; count of bases not matched to a gene: 8. CDR1 and CDR2 from the germline V gene are MDHEN and SYDVKM. This CDR3 is built from 17 residues. CDR3 nucleotides: TGTGCCAGCAGTTTACCTACGACAGGGGGCCGTTCCTACGAGCAGTACTTC. This sequence encodes CASSLPTTGGRSYEQYF.

The rearrangement joins TRBV7-6 to TRBJ2-2; 9 bases map to TRBD2. Germline V gene lookup returns CDR1 SGHVS and CDR2 FNYEAQ. V gave up 5 bases and J gave up 1 base; unmatched junction bases: 2. The CDR3 loop spans 15 amino acids. This CDR3 is CASSGSGGNTGELFF. The CDR3 DNA reads TGTGCCAGCAGCGGTAGCGGGGGGAACACCGGGGAGCTGTTTTTT.